This is a list of T cell receptor beta chains from one sample in a study of T cell responses to AZD1222 COVID-19 vaccine. The assay was immunoSEQ multiplex PCR, and TCRdb's table has in-frame clones only and misses some. Found here are 55,000 to 80,000 clones, around 80% of them singletons; the top ten hold 21%. The sample consisted of peripheral blood, taken on day 0 of AZD1222 vaccination. These receptors originate from an adult in good health. CDR3s include the opening cysteine and the closing phenylalanine or tryptophan. The D gene is left open where the match is weak. Clone size, where shown, is once, few, many, or a class for clones that have expanded.

D | J | V | size | CDR3 | DNA
NA | TRBJ2-7 | TRBV2 | NA | CASSGRSYGEQYF | TGTGCCAGCAGTGGACGGTCGTACGGGGAGCAGTACTTC
TRBD2 | TRBJ2-7 | TRBV28 | NA | CASSSTGGALLYEQYF | TGTGCCAGCAGTTCGACGGGGGGGGCGCTATTATACGAGCAGTACTTC
NA | TRBJ2-3 | TRBV25-1 | NA | CASRQDTQYF | TGTGCCAGCCGCCAGGATACGCAGTATTTT
NA | TRBJ1-5 | TRBV4-3 | once | CASSQDEALPQHF | TGCGCCAGCAGCCAAGATGAGGCACTGCCCCAGCATTTT
TRBD1 | TRBJ1-1 | TRBV6-5 | once | CASSLGQAMNTEAFF | TGTGCCAGCAGCCTTGGACAGGCAATGAACACTGAAGCTTTCTTT
NA | TRBJ1-5 | TRBV3-1/TRBV3-2 | NA | CASSQAHTGAQPQHF | TGTGCCAGCAGCCAAGCTCACACTGGGGCGCAGCCCCAGCATTTT
TRBD2 | TRBJ2-1 | TRBV14 | NA | CASSRTSGSYNEQFF | TGTGCCAGCTCTAGGACTAGCGGGTCCTACAATGAGCAGTTCTTC
NA | TRBJ1-4 | TRBV21-1 | NA | CASSTQRTANEKLFF | TGTGCCAGCAGCACCCAACGCACAGCTAATGAAAAACTGTTTTTT
TRBD2 | TRBJ2-1 | TRBV18 | NA | CASSPSGGINEQFF | TGTGCCAGCTCACCCAGCGGGGGGATCAATGAGCAGTTCTTC
NA | TRBJ1-1 | TRBV2 | NA | CAIGGWAGSFTEAFF | TGTGCCATCGGGGGGTGGGCAGGCAGTTTCACTGAAGCTTTCTTT
NA | TRBJ2-2 | TRBV2 | few | CATGGEGGTGTGELFF | TGTGCCACAGGCGGTGAAGGGGGGACCGGAACCGGGGAGCTGTTTTTT
TRBD1 | TRBJ1-3 | TRBV25-1 | NA | CASSGQGSGNTIYF | TGTGCCAGCAGTGGACAGGGGTCTGGAAACACCATATATTTT
NA | TRBJ1-2 | TRBV5-4 | once | CASSLGGTNYGYTF | TGTGCCAGCAGCTTGGGGGGGACCAACTATGGCTACACCTTC
TRBD1 | TRBJ1-3 | TRBV30 | NA | CAWSHGTDGNTIYF | TGTGCCTGGAGTCACGGGACAGATGGAAACACCATATATTTT
NA | TRBJ2-5 | TRBV18 | NA | CASSPSPGAGETQYF | TGTGCCAGCTCACCATCCCCGGGGGCGGGAGAGACCCAGTACTTC
TRBD1 | TRBJ2-1 | TRBV4-3 | NA | CASSQGTGSVPEQFF | TGCGCCAGCAGCCAAGGGACAGGGTCCGTCCCTGAGCAGTTCTTC
NA | TRBJ1-2 | TRBV7-9 | NA | CASSLGTNYGYTF | TGTGCCAGCAGCTTAGGGACAAACTATGGCTACACCTTC
NA | TRBJ1-6 | TRBV6-6 | once | CASSRQGGLGENSPLHF | TGTGCCAGCAGTCGGCAAGGGGGACTAGGGGAGAATTCACCCCTCCACTTT
NA | TRBJ1-1 | TRBV7-9 | few | CASRPGENTEAFF | TGTGCCAGCAGACCGGGGGAGAACACTGAAGCTTTCTTT
NA | TRBJ1-2 | TRBV2 | NA | CASSGDLGGYTF | TGTGCCAGCAGTGGGGACCTGGGTGGCTACACCTTC
NA | TRBJ1-3 | TRBV30 | NA | CAWNLGRYSGNTIYF | TGTGCCTGGAATCTAGGACGGTACTCTGGAAACACCATATATTTT
NA | TRBJ1-1 | TRBV6-5 | NA | CASRPGLTNTEAFF | TGTGCCAGCAGACCCGGACTAACTAACACTGAAGCTTTCTTT
NA | TRBJ1-2 | TRBV27 | NA | CASSLSRGPGGYTF | TGTGCCAGCAGTTTATCTCGGGGGCCTGGGGGCTACACCTTC
NA | TRBJ2-2 | TRBV24-1 | NA | CATSESGPIGIGELFF | TGTGCCACCAGTGAATCCGGCCCCATCGGGATCGGGGAGCTGTTTTTT
NA | TRBJ2-3 | TRBV4-2 | NA | CASSQGSGRRSTDTQYF | TGTGCCAGCAGCCAAGGCTCCGGACGAAGAAGCACAGATACGCAGTATTTT
NA | TRBJ2-5 | TRBV5-4 | NA | CASSLSGGAGETQYF | TGTGCCAGCAGCTTGTCGGGGGGCGCGGGAGAGACCCAGTACTTC
NA | TRBJ1-5 | TRBV7-2 | NA | CASSLGTASNQPQHF | TGTGCCAGCAGCTTAGGGACAGCTAGCAATCAGCCCCAGCATTTT
TRBD1 | TRBJ2-1 | TRBV10-3 | NA | CAIGGQSSYNEQFF | TGTGCCATCGGGGGACAGAGCTCCTACAATGAGCAGTTCTTC
NA | TRBJ2-7 | TRBV29-1 | NA | CSASDNPYEQYF | TGCAGCGCATCGGACAACCCCTACGAGCAGTACTTC
NA | TRBJ1-1 | TRBV18 | once | CASSPQGKNTEAFF | TGTGCCAGCTCACCTCAGGGGAAGAACACTGAAGCTTTCTTT
NA | TRBJ1-2 | TRBV6-5 | NA | CASSPQGLGDGYTF | TGTGCCAGCAGTCCGCAGGGGTTGGGGGATGGCTACACCTTC
NA | TRBJ2-1 | TRBV19 | NA | CASTPKVLNPNEQFF | TGTGCCAGTACCCCCAAGGTTTTGAACCCCAATGAGCAGTTCTTC
TRBD1 | TRBJ1-2 | TRBV9 | NA | CASSDRTGNYGYTF | TGTGCCAGCAGCGACAGGACAGGGAACTATGGCTACACCTTC
NA | TRBJ2-5 | TRBV2 | NA | CATGSVETQYF | TGTGCCACGGGGAGTGTCGAGACCCAGTACTTC
TRBD1 | TRBJ2-4 | TRBV2 | NA | CASSEDRGRAKNIQYF | TGTGCCAGCAGTGAGGACAGGGGGCGAGCCAAAAACATTCAGTACTTC
TRBD1 | TRBJ2-5 | TRBV6-5 | NA | CASSWTGDTQYF | TGTGCCAGCAGTTGGACAGGGGATACCCAGTACTTC
NA | TRBJ1-1 | TRBV24-1 | NA | CATSETTGTAFF | TGTGCCACCAGTGAAACTACAGGGACAGCTTTCTTT
TRBD2 | TRBJ2-3 | TRBV7-3 | NA | CASSGGTSGGQGTQYF | TGTGCCAGCAGCGGAGGGACTAGCGGGGGGCAGGGTACGCAGTATTTT
NA | TRBJ2-7 | TRBV10-3 | NA | CAIMAGENYEQYF | TGTGCCATAATGGCAGGGGAAAACTACGAGCAGTACTTC
TRBD2 | TRBJ2-5 | TRBV9 | NA | CASSPRTSGGAGTQYF | TGTGCCAGCAGCCCCCGGACTAGCGGGGGGGCAGGGACCCAGTACTTC
TRBD1 | TRBJ1-1 | TRBV28 | NA | CASRPSSGGTGTEAFF | TGTGCCAGCAGACCTTCTTCAGGGGGCACGGGGACTGAAGCTTTCTTT
TRBD1 | TRBJ1-2 | TRBV18 | NA | CASSRTGGSDVYGYTF | TGTGCCAGCTCACGCACAGGGGGATCGGACGTCTATGGCTACACCTTC
NA | TRBJ1-1 | TRBV10-3 | NA | CAISAGTEAFF | TGTGCCATCAGTGCGGGAACTGAAGCTTTCTTT
NA | TRBJ2-1 | TRBV24-1 | NA | CATSDLTTNEQFF | TGTGCCACCAGTGATTTAACCACCAATGAGCAGTTCTTC
NA | TRBJ1-3 | TRBV27 | NA | CASSPSRGWSGNTIYF | TGTGCCAGCAGTCCCTCCCGGGGGTGGTCTGGAAACACCATATATTTT
TRBD1 | TRBJ1-2 | TRBV19 | NA | CASTDRGLFNYGYTF | TGTGCCAGCACAGACAGGGGGCTCTTCAACTATGGCTACACCTTC
NA | TRBJ2-1 | TRBV4-3 | NA | CASSQEPGAYNEQFF | TGCGCCAGCAGCCAAGAGCCTGGGGCCTACAATGAGCAGTTCTTC
TRBD1 | TRBJ1-1 | TRBV30 | NA | CAWSASQRVGTVNTEAFF | TGTGCCTGGAGTGCCTCTCAAAGGGTCGGGACAGTGAACACTGAAGCTTTCTTT